Listed below are T cell receptor beta chains from one sample, sequenced in a study of CD8+CD57+ T cells in acquired aplastic anemia. TCRdb ran MiXCR on the reads and lists one entry per CDR3 protein. The profile shows around 170,000 distinct CDR3 sequences, approximately 50% of them singletons. Material for sequencing was sorted CD4+, CD8+, or CD8+CD57+ T cells (not recorded which) from PBMCs. These receptors were taken from a human donor with aplastic anemia. Each CDR3 is given without its conserved first and last residue.

v_call cdr3_aa
TRBV7-9 ASSLADGNYGYT
TRBV7-2 ASSLAGRTGLSPLH
TRBV15 ATSNPGGGTEAF
TRBV3-1 ASSESGRPSYEQY
TRBV25-1 ASSAGRASIEQY
TRBV10-1 ASSAARSLDTQY
TRBV2 ASSESRQGGTEAF
TRBV7-2 ASSRRGEGETQY
TRBV6-1 ASSERQGANEKLF
TRBV19 AGWDRVSNQPQH
TRBV3-1 ASSPTGGELF
TRBV25-1 ASSESPQGGTGELF
TRBV27 ASSSLARGIEAF
TRBV25-1 ASRPVGRSITDTQY
TRBV24-1 ATTRGTGEAF